This T cell receptor beta chain is drawn from a study of breast tumors, draining lymph nodes, adjacent tissues. Study-level points and caveats: Luminal-like breast cancer showed significantly greater tumor-nontumor repertoire similarity than basal-like breast cancer did. Compared with lymph nodes, tumors were less diverse; compared with nontumor tissue, more. That most tumor T cells come from lymph nodes remained unproven. The data were judged consistent with most tumor T cells coming from lymph node and expanding in tumor.

To note about this clonotype: Its cognate antigen is unknown.

TCRdb used MiXCR to reprocess the multiplex PCR reads, holding one entry per CDR3 protein. Of 10,000 or so distinct CDR3 sequences listed, under 50% are singletons. CDR1 is KGHDR and CDR2 is SFDVKD in the germline V gene. The CDR3 sequence is 18 residues long. The V and J ends lost 3 bases and 4 bases, in that order; junction bases with no gene match: 8. The sequence was collected from a female donor with breast cancer. Some clones in this sample may be carry-over from other donors' samples. V gene TRBV24-1 combines with J gene TRBJ2-2, with 12 bases identical to TRBD1. Sequenced: tumor-adjacent breast tissue. CDR3 bases: TGTGCCACCAGTGATGCCCGGGACAGGGGGCTTGTCACCGGGGAGCTGTTTTTT. It specifies CATSDARDRGLVTGELFF.